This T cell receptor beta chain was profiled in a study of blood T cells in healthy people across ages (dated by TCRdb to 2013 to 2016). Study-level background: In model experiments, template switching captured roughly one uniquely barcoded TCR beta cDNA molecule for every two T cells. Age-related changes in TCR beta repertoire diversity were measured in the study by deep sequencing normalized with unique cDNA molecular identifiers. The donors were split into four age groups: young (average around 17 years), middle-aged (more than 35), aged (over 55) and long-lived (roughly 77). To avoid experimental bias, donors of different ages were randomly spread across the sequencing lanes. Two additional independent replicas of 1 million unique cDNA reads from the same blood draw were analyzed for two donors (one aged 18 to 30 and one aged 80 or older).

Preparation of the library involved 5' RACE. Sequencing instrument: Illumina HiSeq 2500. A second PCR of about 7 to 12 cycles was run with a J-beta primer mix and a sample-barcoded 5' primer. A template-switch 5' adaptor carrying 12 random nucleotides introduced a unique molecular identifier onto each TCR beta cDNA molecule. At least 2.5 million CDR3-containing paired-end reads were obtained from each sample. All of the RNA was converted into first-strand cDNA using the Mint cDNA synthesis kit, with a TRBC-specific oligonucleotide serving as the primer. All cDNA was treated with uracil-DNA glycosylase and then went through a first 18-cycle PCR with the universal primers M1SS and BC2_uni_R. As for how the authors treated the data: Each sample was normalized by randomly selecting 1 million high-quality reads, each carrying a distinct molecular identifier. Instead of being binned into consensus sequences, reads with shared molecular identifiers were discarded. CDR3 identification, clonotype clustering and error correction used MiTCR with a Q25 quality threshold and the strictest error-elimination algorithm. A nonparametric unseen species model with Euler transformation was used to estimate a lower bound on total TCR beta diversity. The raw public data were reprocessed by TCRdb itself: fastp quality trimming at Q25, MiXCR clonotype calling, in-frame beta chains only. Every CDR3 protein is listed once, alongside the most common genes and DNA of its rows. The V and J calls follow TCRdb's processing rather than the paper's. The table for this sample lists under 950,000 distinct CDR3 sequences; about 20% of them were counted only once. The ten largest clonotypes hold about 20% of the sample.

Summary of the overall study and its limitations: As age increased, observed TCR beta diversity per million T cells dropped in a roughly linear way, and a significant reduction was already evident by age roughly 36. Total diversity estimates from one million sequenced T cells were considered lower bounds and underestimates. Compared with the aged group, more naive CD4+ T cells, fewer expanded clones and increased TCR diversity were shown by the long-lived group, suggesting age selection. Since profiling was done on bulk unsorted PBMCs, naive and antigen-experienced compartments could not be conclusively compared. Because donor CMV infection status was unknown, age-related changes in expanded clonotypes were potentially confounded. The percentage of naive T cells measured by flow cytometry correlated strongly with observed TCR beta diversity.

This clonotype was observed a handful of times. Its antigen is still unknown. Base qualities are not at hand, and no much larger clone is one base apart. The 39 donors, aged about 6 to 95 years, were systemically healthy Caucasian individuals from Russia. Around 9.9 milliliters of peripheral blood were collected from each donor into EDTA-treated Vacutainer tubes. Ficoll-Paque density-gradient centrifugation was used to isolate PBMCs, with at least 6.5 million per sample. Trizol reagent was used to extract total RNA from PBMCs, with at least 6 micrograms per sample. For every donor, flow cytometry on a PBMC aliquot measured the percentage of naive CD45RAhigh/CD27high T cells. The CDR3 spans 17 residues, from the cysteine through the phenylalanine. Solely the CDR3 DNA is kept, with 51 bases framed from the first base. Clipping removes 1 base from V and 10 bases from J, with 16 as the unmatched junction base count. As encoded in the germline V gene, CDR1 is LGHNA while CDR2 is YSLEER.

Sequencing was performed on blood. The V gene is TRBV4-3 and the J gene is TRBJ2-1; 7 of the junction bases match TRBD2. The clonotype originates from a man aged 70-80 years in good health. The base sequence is TGCGCCAGCAGCCAAGGGGTTTACGGCGGGAGTAGCGGGGAGCAGTTCTTC. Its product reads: CASSQGVYGGSSGEQFF.